This T cell receptor (beta chain) was identified in a study of cytomegalovirus exposure and HLA in healthy donors. General study findings and limits: A later analysis reported that several of the most significant clusters appeared to be linked to common viral pathogens, among them Epstein-Barr virus. In a later analysis, an Asian-associated ancestry cluster reportedly showed fewer N-insertions than the roughly 650-donor mean.

CDR3 length equals 15 residues. Germline CDR1 is SGHRS and CDR2 is YFSETQ. The junction had 1 base not matched to a gene; V was cut back by 1 base and J by 2 bases. Primers for the PCR totalled 60 Vbeta and 13 Jbeta. Sequenced by immunoSEQ multiplex PCR; TCRdb stores in-frame clones only, minus some. The sample yields about 180,000 clones, 65% to 85% seen once. For this clone: No antigen is known for it.

The clonotype originates from a man in his 60s in good health and CMV-seronegative. The sequenced sample was PBMCs. The V gene is TRBV5-1, the J gene TRBJ2-1; 9 nucleotides agree with TRBD2. In DNA form, the CDR3 reads TGCGCCAGCAGCTTGAGCGGGGGGCCCTACAATGAGCAGTTCTTC. Amino acid sequence: CASSLSGGPYNEQFF.